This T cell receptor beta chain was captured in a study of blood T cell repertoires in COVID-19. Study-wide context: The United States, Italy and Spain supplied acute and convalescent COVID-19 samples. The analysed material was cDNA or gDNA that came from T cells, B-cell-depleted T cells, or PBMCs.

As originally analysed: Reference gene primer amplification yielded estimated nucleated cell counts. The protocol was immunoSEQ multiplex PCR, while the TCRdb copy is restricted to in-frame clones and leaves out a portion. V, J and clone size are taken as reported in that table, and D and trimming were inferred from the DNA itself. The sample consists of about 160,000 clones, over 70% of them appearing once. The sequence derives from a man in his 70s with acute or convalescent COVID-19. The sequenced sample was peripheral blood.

The CDR3 reads CASSFRPGAQNTEAFF. CDR3 DNA sequence: TGTGCCAGCAGTTTCCGCCCAGGGGCTCAGAACACTGAAGCTTTCTTT. The chain uses TRBV28 and TRBJ1-1; perhaps TRBD1 as D (6 bases). The CDR3 is 16 amino acids. The V and J ends lost 3 bases and 1 base respectively, with 15 bases between them. Germline CDR1 and CDR2: MDHEN and SYDVKM.